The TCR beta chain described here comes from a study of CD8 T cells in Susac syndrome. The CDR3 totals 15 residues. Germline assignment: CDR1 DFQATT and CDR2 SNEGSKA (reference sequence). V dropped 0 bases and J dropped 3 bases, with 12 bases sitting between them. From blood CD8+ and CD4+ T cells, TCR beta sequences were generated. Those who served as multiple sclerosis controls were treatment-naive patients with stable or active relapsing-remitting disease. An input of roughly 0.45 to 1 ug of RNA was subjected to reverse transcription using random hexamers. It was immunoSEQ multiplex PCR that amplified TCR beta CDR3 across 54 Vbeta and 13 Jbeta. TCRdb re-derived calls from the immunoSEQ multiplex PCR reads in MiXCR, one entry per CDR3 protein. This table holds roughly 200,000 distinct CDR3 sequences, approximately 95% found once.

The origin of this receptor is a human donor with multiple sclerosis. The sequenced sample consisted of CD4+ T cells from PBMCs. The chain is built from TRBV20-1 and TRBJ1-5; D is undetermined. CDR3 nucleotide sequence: TGCAGTGCTAGAGATGAGGGCAGGTTCAATCAGCCCCAGCATTTT. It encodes CSARDEGRFNQPQHF.